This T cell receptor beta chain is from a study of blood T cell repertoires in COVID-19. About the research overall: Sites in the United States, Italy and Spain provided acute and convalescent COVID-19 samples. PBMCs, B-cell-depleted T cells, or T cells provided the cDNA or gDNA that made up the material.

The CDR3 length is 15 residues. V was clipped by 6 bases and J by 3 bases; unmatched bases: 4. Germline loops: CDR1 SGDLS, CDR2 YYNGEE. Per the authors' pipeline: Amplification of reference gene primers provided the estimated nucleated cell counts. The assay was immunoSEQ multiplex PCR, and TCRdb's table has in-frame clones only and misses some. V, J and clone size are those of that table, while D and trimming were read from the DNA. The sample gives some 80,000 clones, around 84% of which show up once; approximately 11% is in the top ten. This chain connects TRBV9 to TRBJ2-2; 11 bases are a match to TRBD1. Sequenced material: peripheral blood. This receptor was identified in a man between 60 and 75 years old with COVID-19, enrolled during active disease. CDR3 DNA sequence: TGTGCCAGCACAGGGGGACAGGGGGACACCGGGGAGCTGTTTTTT. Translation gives CASTGGQGDTGELFF. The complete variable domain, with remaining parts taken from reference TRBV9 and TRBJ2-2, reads DSGVTQTPKHLITATGQRVTLRCSPRSGDLSVYWYQQSLDQGLQFLIQYYNGEERAKGNILERFSAQQFPDLHSELNLSSLELGDSALYFCASTGGQGDTGELFFGEGSRLTVL.